This TCR beta chain emerged from a study of blood T cell repertoires in COVID-19. In the study overall: Sources were T cells, B-cell-depleted T cells, or PBMCs; the material itself was cDNA or gDNA.

Measured with immunoSEQ multiplex PCR; TCRdb has only the in-frame clones, and not every one. This table holds about 310,000 clones, 87% found once. V was clipped by 2 bases and J by 11 bases, with 28 bases between them. Germline CDR1 SGHTA, CDR2 FQGNSA. This CDR3 is built from 18 residues. The origin of this receptor is a man aged 50-59 years with active or convalescent COVID-19. V gene TRBV7-2 combines with J gene TRBJ1-5; maybe TRBD1 (6 bases). Sequencing was carried out using peripheral blood. CDR3: CASSLNTGRDTATRAQHF. The CDR3 region has the DNA TGTGCCAGCAGCTTAAACACCGGTCGGGACACGGCGACAAGGGCCCAGCATTTT.